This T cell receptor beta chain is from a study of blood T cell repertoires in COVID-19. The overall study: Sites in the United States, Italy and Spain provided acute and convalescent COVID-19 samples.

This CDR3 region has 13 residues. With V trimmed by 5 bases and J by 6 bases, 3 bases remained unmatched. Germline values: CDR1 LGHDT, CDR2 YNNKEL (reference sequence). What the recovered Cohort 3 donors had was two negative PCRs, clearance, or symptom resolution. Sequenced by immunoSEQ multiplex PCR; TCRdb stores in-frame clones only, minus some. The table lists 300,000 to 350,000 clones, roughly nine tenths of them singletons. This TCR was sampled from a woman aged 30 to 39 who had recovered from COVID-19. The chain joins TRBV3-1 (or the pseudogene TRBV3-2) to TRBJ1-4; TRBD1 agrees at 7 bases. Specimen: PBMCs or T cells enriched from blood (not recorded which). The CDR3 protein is CASSYTGDEKLFF. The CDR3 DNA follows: TGTGCCAGCAGCTACACAGGGGATGAAAAACTGTTTTTT.